Listed here are 20 T cell receptor beta chains from one sample, sequenced in a study of blood T cell repertoires in COVID-19. Repertoires were generated with immunoSEQ multiplex PCR, while TCRdb's copy carries only in-frame clones and drops some. The data show 250,000 or so clones, 88% seen once. Source material: peripheral blood. The source of these receptors is a woman aged 25 to 45 with COVID-19, enrolled during active disease.

The chain is built from TRBV13 and TRBJ2-4; the match to TRBD2 covers 9 bases. With V trimmed by 4 bases and J by 8 bases, 6 bases remained unmatched. Germline loops: CDR1 PRHDT, CDR2 FYEKMQ (reference sequence). This CDR3 is 14 amino acids long. The CDR3 DNA reads TGTGCCAGCAGCTCGGCGGGGGGGCTAGACATTCAGTACTTC. Protein sequence: CASSSAGGLDIQYF.

As for this clone: As the CDR3 is not closed by the conserved phenylalanine or tryptophan, this likely results from a read error. The DNA is omitted, as the CDR3 cannot be located on it reliably, and the CDR3 follows TCRdb's listing. The V call is TRBV28, the J call TRBJ1-3; the table names TRBD1, a call not compared with the DNA. 11 amino acids form the CDR3, both terminal residues included. Germline values: CDR1 MDHEN, CDR2 SYDVKM. The CDR3 loop reads CASTERPGFPA.

The J gene is TRBJ2-1, the V gene TRBV18; 11 bases are shared with TRBD2. CDR1 is KGHSH and CDR2 is LQKENI in the germline V gene. This CDR3 comprises 15 residues. Trimming at V came to 4 bases and at J to 7 bases, leaving 6 bases not matched to a gene. CDR3 region: CASSLSGRARNEQFF. CDR3 coding DNA: TGTGCCAGCTCACTTAGCGGGAGGGCCCGTAATGAGCAGTTCTTC.

The chain joins TRBV5-4 to TRBJ1-2; no clear D. CDR3 length: 14 residues. Germline assignment: CDR1 SGHNT and CDR2 YYREEE (reference sequence). The V end was cut by 4 bases, the J end by 3 bases, with 13 bases between. CDR3 bases: TGTGCCAGCAGCCGCGTCGAGTTTGACTATGGCTACACCTTC. Its protein product is CASSRVEFDYGYTF.

This clone was observed a few times. CDR3 protein: CASSNLRGTGEQYF. For the CDR3, the DNA is TGTGCCAGCAGCAATCTCAGGGGTACGGGCGAGCAGTACTTC. The chain combines TRBV7-9 with TRBJ2-7, with D tentatively TRBD1 (6 bases). V was trimmed by 5 bases and J by 6 bases, leaving 17 bases between them. The CDR3 has 14 amino acids. Germline-derived CDR1 and CDR2 are SEHNR and FQNEAQ (reference sequence).

This sequence joins TRBV9 and TRBJ2-3, with TRBD2 identical over 7 bases. Germline V lookup: CDR1 SGDLS, CDR2 YYNGEE. The CDR3 is 15 residues long. With 0 bases clipped from V and 0 bases from J, the junction kept 1 base outside the gene matches. The CDR3 sequence: CASSVAGGSTDTQYF. In nucleotides, the CDR3 is TGTGCCAGCAGCGTAGCGGGGGGAAGCACAGATACGCAGTATTTT.

The CDR3 sequence: CASSRTSGQARNTIYF. The CDR3 DNA is TGTGCCAGCAGCCGGACCTCGGGACAGGCTAGAAACACCATATATTTT. This chain connects TRBV5-4 to TRBJ1-3; 8 bases match TRBD1. CDR3 length equals 16 residues. Germline CDR1 is SGHNT and CDR2 is YYREEE (reference sequence). The V and J ends lost 4 bases and 5 bases, in that order; junction bases with no gene match: 11.

V usage is TRBV11-2 and J usage is TRBJ2-5; the match to TRBD2 covers 7 bases. The CDR3 has 15 residues. V shed 7 bases, J shed 4 bases, and the junction held 12 bases outside the gene matches. CDR1 is SGHAT, CDR2 FQNNGV, per germline. The CDR3 DNA sequence: TGTGCCAGCATCCTTTCTCCAACGGGGGGAGAGACCCAGTACTTC. This gives the protein CASILSPTGGETQYF.

This chain's CDR3 is CASSASYNSLGYTF. The DNA for the CDR3 is TGTGCCAGCAGCGCAAGCTATAACTCCCTAGGCTACACCTTC. V and J are TRBV11-3 and TRBJ1-2; no clear D. V gave up 5 bases and J gave up 8 bases, with 18 bases separating them. The CDR3 is 14 amino acids. In germline, CDR1 is SGHNT, CDR2 YENEEA. Based on the CDR3 plus reference TRBV11-3 and TRBJ1-2, the full variable domain is EAGVVQSPRYKIIEKKQPVAFWCNPISGHNTLYWYLQNLGQGPELLIRYENEEAVDDSQLPKDRFSAERLKGVDSTLKIQPAELGDSAVYLCASSASYNSLGYTFGSGTRLTVV.

This clone was found once. This chain links TRBV27 with TRBJ1-2, with 8 bases matching TRBD1. There are 15 residues in the CDR3. The V gene's germline CDR1 is MNHEY and CDR2 SMNVEV (reference sequence). Losses at the gene ends were 2 bases for V and 4 bases for J; bases not matched to a gene: 6. The CDR3 protein is CASSLAGGQGYGYTF. CDR3 coding DNA: TGTGCCAGCAGTTTAGCAGGGGGCCAGGGCTATGGCTACACCTTC.

The gene calls are TRBV4-1 and TRBJ1-1; 7 nucleotides match TRBD1. In germline, CDR1 is MGHRA, CDR2 YSYEKL. The length of the CDR3 is 16 residues. V shed 2 bases and J 4 bases; nucleotides not matched to a gene: 10. The CDR3 loop is CASSQRNRGRGTEAFF. Here the CDR3 DNA reads TGCGCCAGCAGCCAACGGAACAGGGGTAGGGGCACTGAAGCTTTCTTT.

The chain couples TRBV28 to TRBJ1-5, with 7 bases lining up with TRBD1. Germline V gives CDR1 MDHEN, CDR2 SYDVKM. J gave up 1 base and V 5 bases, and 14 bases lay outside the gene matches. CDR3 length: 18 amino acids. CDR3 sequence reads: CASSPSRPAGGSNQPQHF. The CDR3 DNA is TGTGCCAGCAGTCCCTCACGCCCGGCAGGGGGAAGCAATCAGCCCCAGCATTTT.

The V gene is TRBV7-9, the J gene TRBJ1-2; possibly TRBD1 for D (5 bases). Germline V gene lookup returns CDR1 SEHNR and CDR2 FQNEAQ (reference sequence). The CDR3 contains 12 residues. Trimming removed 1 base at V and 6 bases at J, with 6 bases between. CDR3 sequence reads: CASSLGGDGYTF. In DNA, the CDR3 is TGTGCCAGCAGCTTAGGGGGGGATGGCTACACCTTC.

The chain combines TRBV19 with TRBJ2-2, with 11 bases lining up with TRBD2. The CDR3 has 17 residues. Germline loops: CDR1 LNHDA, CDR2 SQIVND (reference sequence). The ends lost 7 bases at V and 3 bases at J; junction bases unmatched: 10. The CDR3 loop reads CASTPKGLAADTGELFF. DNA for the CDR3: TGTGCCAGTACCCCCAAGGGACTAGCGGCAGACACCGGGGAGCTGTTTTTT. Full variable domain (outside the CDR3, taken from reference TRBV19 and TRBJ2-2): DGGITQSPKYLFRKEGQNVTLSCEQNLNHDAMYWYRQDPGQGLRLIYYSQIVNDFQKGDIAEGYSVSREKKESFPLTVTSAQKNPTAFYLCASTPKGLAADTGELFFGEGSRLTVL.

V usage is TRBV27 and J usage is TRBJ2-1; TRBD2 aligns across 8 bases. Germline assignment: CDR1 MNHEY and CDR2 SMNVEV (reference sequence). The CDR3 is 13 amino acids. The trim removed 6 bases at V and 7 bases at J, leaving 5 bases unmatched. The DNA for the CDR3 is TGTGCCAGCAGCGCGGGACTAGATAATGAGCAGTTCTTC. As protein: CASSAGLDNEQFF.

The CDR3 region has the DNA TGTGCCAGCACGTTGGGTAGGAGGAACACTGAAGCTTTCTTT. Translation gives CASTLGRRNTEAFF. V usage is TRBV28 and J usage is TRBJ1-1; the D is unclear. Trimming shortened V by 7 bases and J by 1 base, and 13 bases separated the two germline ends. The CDR3 runs to 14 residues. Germline CDR1 is MDHEN and CDR2 is SYDVKM.

The V call is TRBV2, the J call TRBJ1-4; a possible D gene is TRBD1 (6 bases). CDR1 and CDR2 from the germline V gene are SNHLY and FYNNEI. Trimming cost V 6 bases and J 8 bases, with 13 bases left between them. The CDR3 has 13 amino acids. The CDR3: CASRGFTGEKLFF. In DNA form, the CDR3 reads TGTGCCAGCAGAGGATTTACAGGGGAAAAACTGTTTTTT. Drawing the rest from reference TRBV2 and TRBJ1-4, the complete variable domain is EPEVTQTPSHQVTQMGQEVILRCVPISNHLYFYWYRQILGQKVEFLVSFYNNEISEKSEIFDDQFSVERPDGSNFTLKIRSTKLEDSAMYFCASRGFTGEKLFFGSGTQLSVL.

The V call is TRBV18, the J call TRBJ1-2; TRBD1 might be the D (6 bases). The CDR3 totals 14 residues. The germline CDR1 and CDR2 sequences are KGHSH and LQKENI. V gave up 3 bases and J gave up 6 bases, with 14 bases separating them. DNA of the CDR3: TGTGCCAGCTCACCTTCCAGGGGAAGCGATGGCTACACCTTC. It encodes CASSPSRGSDGYTF.

The chain is built from TRBV5-6 and TRBJ2-1, with 7 nucleotides matching TRBD2. Per germline, CDR1 SGHDT and CDR2 YYEEEE. The CDR3 has 15 amino acids. With 0 bases clipped from V and 1 base from J, the junction kept 1 base outside the gene matches. CDR3 protein: CASSLGGGSYNEQFF. The CDR3 DNA reads TGTGCCAGCAGCTTGGGCGGGGGATCCTACAATGAGCAGTTCTTC.

The CDR3 coding sequence is TGCGCCAGCAGCCAATCCGAACAGGGGGCGAAGGGAAACACCATATATTTT. Translated, it gives CASSQSEQGAKGNTIYF. The V gene is TRBV4-3, the J gene TRBJ1-3; 9 bases map to TRBD1. The CDR3 runs to 17 residues. V shed 2 bases, J shed 4 bases, and the junction held 9 bases outside the gene matches. Germline V gene data show CDR1 as LGHNA and CDR2 as YSLEER.